The following is a TCR beta chain sequence with its context. Its antigen is unknown. The data were obtained in a study of T cell repertoires in ileal Crohn's disease. General study results and limits: Active smokers at surgery had more clonal expansions than non-smokers.

The CDR3 contains 16 residues. The ends lost 3 bases at V and 2 bases at J; junction bases unmatched: 3. Looked up from germline, CDR1 is SGDLS and CDR2 is YYNGEE. Measured with immunoSEQ multiplex PCR; TCRdb has only the in-frame clones, and not every one. The repertoire holds about 8,400 clones, with approximately 80% as singletons. Adults with ileal or ileocolonic Crohn's disease and an indication for resection were eligible. The chain is built from TRBV9 and TRBJ2-3; TRBD2 matches 13 bases. Material for sequencing was ileal tissue. The source of this sequence is an adult with Crohn's disease. CDR3 sequence (DNA): TGTGCCAGCAGCGCCGGGACTAGCGGGAACACAGATACGCAGTATTTT. Translated: CASSAGTSGNTDTQYF. The full variable domain, in which reference TRBV9 and TRBJ2-3 provide the parts outside the CDR3, is DSGVTQTPKHLITATGQRVTLRCSPRSGDLSVYWYQQSLDQGLQFLIQYYNGEERAKGNILERFSAQQFPDLHSELNLSSLELGDSALYFCASSAGTSGNTDTQYFGPGTRLTVL.